A selection of T cell receptor beta chains follows, all from one sample in a study of technical replicates of blood from a few donors. This table comes from immunoSEQ multiplex PCR, and its TCRdb copy is limited to in-frame clones, with some not included. Seen here are under 85,000 clones, 95% to 97% observed once, and the top ten hold 0.2% to 0.3%. The source material was T cells isolated from PBMCs. These receptor sequences come from a human donor in good health. Both conserved end residues are part of each CDR3. A D gene is named only where the DNA matches it firmly. The listing skips clone size in some rows; elsewhere it reads once, few, many or a size class.

size: -
V: TRBV10-2
length: 13
D: -
J: TRBJ1-5
CDR3: CASMARDNQPQHF
DNA: TGCGCCAGCATGGCCAGGGACAATCAGCCCCAGCATTTT

size: -
V: TRBV7-2
length: 16
D: TRBD2
J: TRBJ2-1
CDR3: CASSPGLAGGWNEQFF
DNA: TGTGCCAGCAGCCCCGGACTAGCGGGAGGCTGGAATGAGCAGTTCTTC

size: -
V: TRBV4-2
length: 16
D: TRBD1
J: TRBJ1-4
CDR3: CASSQDRGTGGEKLFF
DNA: TGTGCCAGCAGCCAAGATCGGGGGACAGGGGGCGAAAAACTGTTTTTT

size: -
V: TRBV4-2
length: 17
D: TRBD1
J: TRBJ2-3
CDR3: CASSQESWTGVPDTQYF
DNA: TGTGCCAGCAGCCAAGAGTCCTGGACAGGGGTTCCAGATACGCAGTATTTT

size: -
V: TRBV28
length: 15
D: -
J: TRBJ1-4
CDR3: CASSLTLGGSEKLFF
DNA: TGTGCCAGCAGTTTGACCCTCGGGGGTAGTGAAAAACTGTTTTTT

size: -
V: TRBV18
length: 14
D: -
J: TRBJ1-5
CDR3: CASSEAYVNQPQHF
DNA: TGTGCCAGCTCGGAGGCGTATGTCAATCAGCCCCAGCATTTT

size: -
V: TRBV29-1
length: 14
D: -
J: TRBJ2-5
CDR3: CNHQHSGKQETQYF
DNA: TGCAACCACCAGCACAGCGGAAAACAAGAGACCCAGTACTTC

size: -
V: TRBV2
length: 14
D: TRBD2
J: TRBJ2-3
CDR3: CASRSTSGTDTQYF
DNA: TGTGCCAGCCGGTCGACTAGCGGGACAGATACGCAGTATTTT

size: -
V: TRBV28
length: 17
D: -
J: TRBJ1-1
CDR3: CASTPLGEGNMNTEAFF
DNA: TGTGCCAGCACCCCCCTAGGAGAGGGTAATATGAACACTGAAGCTTTCTTT

size: -
V: TRBV6-5
length: 14
D: -
J: TRBJ2-5
CDR3: CASSPDGDQETQYF
DNA: TGTGCCAGCAGTCCGGACGGGGACCAAGAGACCCAGTACTTC

size: -
V: TRBV28
length: 15
D: TRBD2
J: TRBJ2-7
CDR3: CASSLTSGSSYEQYF
DNA: TGTGCCAGCAGTTTAACTAGCGGGAGCTCCTACGAGCAGTACTTC

size: -
V: TRBV10-3
length: 15
D: -
J: TRBJ1-5
CDR3: CAISGHGESNQPQHF
DNA: TGTGCCATCAGTGGACACGGCGAGAGCAATCAGCCCCAGCATTTT

size: -
V: TRBV11-2
length: 15
D: TRBD1
J: TRBJ2-7
CDR3: CASSLSGTGLYEQYF
DNA: TGTGCCAGCAGCCTCTCCGGGACAGGGCTCTACGAGCAGTACTTC

size: -
V: TRBV25-1
length: 11
D: -
J: TRBJ2-7
CDR3: CATSSTGSGYF
DNA: TGTGCCACCAGTAGTACAGGGAGCGGGTACTTC

size: -
V: TRBV23-1
length: 12
D: TRBD1
J: TRBJ1-2
CDR3: CASETGFHGYTF
DNA: TGCGCCAGCGAGACAGGGTTTCATGGCTACACCTTC

size: -
V: TRBV29-1
length: 12
D: -
J: TRBJ1-1
CDR3: CSVEAQQTEAFF
DNA: TGCAGCGTTGAAGCACAACAGACTGAAGCTTTCTTT

size: -
V: TRBV11-2
length: 11
D: -
J: TRBJ1-1
CDR3: CATRYGGHAFF
DNA: TGTGCCACCCGTTATGGGGGCCATGCTTTCTTT

size: -
V: TRBV7-6
length: 15
D: TRBD1
J: TRBJ1-1
CDR3: CASSSPDRGPTEAFF
DNA: TGTGCCAGCAGCAGCCCGGACAGGGGTCCCACTGAAGCTTTCTTT

size: -
V: TRBV7-9
length: 14
D: -
J: TRBJ2-7
CDR3: CASSFANGSGGQYF
DNA: TGTGCCAGCAGCTTTGCCAACGGGAGTGGAGGGCAGTACTTC

size: once
V: TRBV27
length: 15
D: TRBD1
J: TRBJ1-5
CDR3: CASSLRQGANQPQHF
DNA: TGTGCCAGCAGTTTACGGCAGGGGGCTAATCAGCCCCAGCATTTT

size: -
V: TRBV5-6
length: 17
D: TRBD1
J: TRBJ1-1
CDR3: CASSSTGDAAMNTEAFF
DNA: TGTGCCAGCAGCTCGACAGGGGACGCTGCCATGAACACTGAAGCTTTCTTT

size: -
V: TRBV10-3
length: 16
D: -
J: TRBJ2-7
CDR3: CAISESLGGGSYEQYF
DNA: TGTGCCATCAGTGAGTCCCTGGGAGGGGGATCCTACGAGCAGTACTTC

size: -
V: TRBV5-1
length: 15
D: -
J: TRBJ2-5
CDR3: CASSLNPQAQENQYF
DNA: TGCGCCAGCAGCTTGAATCCGCAGGCCCAAGAGAACCAGTACTTC

size: -
V: TRBV11-3
length: 16
D: -
J: TRBJ2-6
CDR3: CASSLGGVGGANVLTF
DNA: TGTGCCAGCAGCTTAGGCGGGGTCGGTGGGGCCAACGTCCTGACTTTC

size: -
V: TRBV29-1
length: 14
D: -
J: TRBJ2-1
CDR3: CSVETGQAYNEQFF
DNA: TGCAGCGTTGAAACGGGACAAGCCTACAATGAGCAGTTCTTC

size: -
V: TRBV6-4
length: 15
D: -
J: TRBJ1-2
CDR3: CASSDYASRRDGYTF
DNA: TGTGCCAGCAGTGACTATGCGTCGAGGCGGGATGGCTACACCTTC

size: -
V: TRBV23-1
length: 17
D: TRBD1
J: TRBJ1-5
CDR3: CASSQSRWGTGSQPQHF
DNA: TGCGCCAGCAGTCAATCGCGGTGGGGGACAGGGAGTCAGCCCCAGCATTTT

size: -
V: TRBV27
length: 15
D: TRBD1
J: TRBJ2-7
CDR3: CASSLSGTGTPEQYF
DNA: TGTGCCAGCAGTTTATCCGGGACAGGGACCCCCGAGCAGTACTTC

size: -
V: TRBV28
length: 13
D: TRBD1
J: TRBJ1-3
CDR3: CASSRGQPGAIYF
DNA: TGTGCCAGCAGTAGGGGACAGCCCGGGGCCATATATTTT

size: -
V: TRBV2
length: 14
D: -
J: TRBJ2-1
CDR3: CASSEGYKMKEQFF
DNA: TGTGCCAGCAGTGAAGGCTATAAAATGAAGGAGCAGTTCTTC

size: -
V: TRBV7-7
length: 14
D: -
J: TRBJ2-1
CDR3: CASSLGGRMDEQFF
DNA: TGTGCCAGCAGCTTAGGTGGGAGGATGGATGAGCAGTTCTTC

size: -
V: TRBV19
length: 15
D: -
J: TRBJ2-6
CDR3: CASSTGNGGANVLTF
DNA: TGTGCCAGTAGTACCGGGAATGGGGGGGCCAACGTCCTGACTTTC

size: -
V: TRBV30
length: 13
D: -
J: TRBJ1-2
CDR3: CAWSPTGLGGYTF
DNA: TGTGCCTGGAGTCCGACCGGACTAGGTGGCTACACCTTC

size: -
V: TRBV9
length: 12
D: -
J: TRBJ1-2
CDR3: CASSVDGGGYTF
DNA: TGTGCCAGCAGCGTAGACGGGGGTGGCTACACCTTC

size: -
V: TRBV6-5
length: 13
D: -
J: TRBJ1-2
CDR3: CASSYSEGYGYTF
DNA: TGTGCCAGCAGTTACTCAGAGGGCTATGGCTACACCTTC

size: -
V: TRBV5-1
length: 13
D: -
J: TRBJ1-1
CDR3: CASSYDWYTEAFF
DNA: TGCGCCAGCAGCTACGACTGGTACACTGAAGCTTTCTTT

size: -
V: TRBV7-2
length: 13
D: TRBD1
J: TRBJ1-2
CDR3: CASSFGTGIGYTF
DNA: TGTGCCAGCAGCTTCGGGACAGGGATTGGCTACACCTTC

size: few
V: TRBV6-4
length: 14
D: TRBD1
J: TRBJ2-3
CDR3: CASSGGQGTDTQYF
DNA: TGTGCCAGCAGTGGGGGACAGGGCACAGATACGCAGTATTTT